Sequencing of this T cell receptor beta chain was carried out in a study of CD8 T cells in Susac syndrome. This CDR3 contains 14 residues. V shed 5 bases and J 6 bases; nucleotides not matched to a gene: 7. In germline, CDR1 is SGHTA, CDR2 FQGTGA. With random hexamers, reverse transcription was performed on roughly 0.5 to 1 ug of RNA. Amplification of TCR beta CDR3 by immunoSEQ multiplex PCR spanned 54 Vbeta and 13 Jbeta. TCRdb reanalysed the immunoSEQ multiplex PCR reads using MiXCR and keeps one entry per CDR3 protein. The data show approximately 190,000 distinct CDR3 sequences, about 93% seen once.

Sample: CD4+ T cells from PBMCs. The receptor's source is a human donor in good health. V is TRBV7-3 and J is TRBJ2-1; 7 nucleotides line up with TRBD2. CDR3: CASSPSPGGNEQFF. The CDR3 region has the DNA TGTGCCAGCAGCCCTAGCCCGGGGGGCAATGAGCAGTTCTTC.